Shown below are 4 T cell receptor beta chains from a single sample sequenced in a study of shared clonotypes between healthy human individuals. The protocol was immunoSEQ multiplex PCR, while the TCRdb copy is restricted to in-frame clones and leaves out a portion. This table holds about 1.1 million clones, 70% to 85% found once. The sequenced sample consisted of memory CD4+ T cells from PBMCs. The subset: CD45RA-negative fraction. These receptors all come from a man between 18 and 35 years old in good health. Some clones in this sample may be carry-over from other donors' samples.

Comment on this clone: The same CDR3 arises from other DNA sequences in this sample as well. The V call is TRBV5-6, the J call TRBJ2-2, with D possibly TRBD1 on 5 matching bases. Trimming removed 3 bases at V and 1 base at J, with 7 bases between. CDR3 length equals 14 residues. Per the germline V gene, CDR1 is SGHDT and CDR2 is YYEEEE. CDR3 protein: CASSWGQNTGELFF. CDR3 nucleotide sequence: TGTGCCAGCAGCTGGGGCCAGAACACCGGGGAGCTGTTTTTT.

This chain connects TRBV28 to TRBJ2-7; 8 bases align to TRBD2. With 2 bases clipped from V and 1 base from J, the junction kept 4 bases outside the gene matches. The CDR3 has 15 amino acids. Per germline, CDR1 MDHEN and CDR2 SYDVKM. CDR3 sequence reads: CASSLQRERSYEQYF. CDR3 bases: TGTGCCAGCAGTTTACAGCGGGAGCGGTCCTACGAGCAGTACTTC.

The CDR3: CASSFIAGQWSPEAFF. The CDR3, as DNA: TGTGCCAGCAGTTTTATCGCAGGGCAGTGGTCCCCTGAAGCTTTCTTT. The gene calls are TRBV28 and TRBJ1-1; possibly TRBD1 for D (5 bases). This CDR3 contains 16 residues. V was clipped by 3 bases and J by 6 bases, with 20 bases between them. Germline CDR1 reads MDHEN; CDR2 reads SYDVKM.

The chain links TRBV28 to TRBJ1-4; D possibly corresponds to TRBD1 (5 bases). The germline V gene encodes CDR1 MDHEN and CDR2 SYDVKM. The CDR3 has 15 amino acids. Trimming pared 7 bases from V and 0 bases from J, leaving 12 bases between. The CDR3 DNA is TGTGCCAGCACCGCGGGGACTGCAACTAATGAAAAACTGTTTTTT. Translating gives CASTAGTATNEKLFF. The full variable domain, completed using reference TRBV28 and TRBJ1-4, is DVKVTQSSRYLVKRTGEKVFLECVQDMDHENMFWYRQDPGLGLRLIYFSYDVKMKEKGDIPEGYSVSREKKERFSLILESASTNQTSMYLCASTAGTATNEKLFFGSGTQLSVL.